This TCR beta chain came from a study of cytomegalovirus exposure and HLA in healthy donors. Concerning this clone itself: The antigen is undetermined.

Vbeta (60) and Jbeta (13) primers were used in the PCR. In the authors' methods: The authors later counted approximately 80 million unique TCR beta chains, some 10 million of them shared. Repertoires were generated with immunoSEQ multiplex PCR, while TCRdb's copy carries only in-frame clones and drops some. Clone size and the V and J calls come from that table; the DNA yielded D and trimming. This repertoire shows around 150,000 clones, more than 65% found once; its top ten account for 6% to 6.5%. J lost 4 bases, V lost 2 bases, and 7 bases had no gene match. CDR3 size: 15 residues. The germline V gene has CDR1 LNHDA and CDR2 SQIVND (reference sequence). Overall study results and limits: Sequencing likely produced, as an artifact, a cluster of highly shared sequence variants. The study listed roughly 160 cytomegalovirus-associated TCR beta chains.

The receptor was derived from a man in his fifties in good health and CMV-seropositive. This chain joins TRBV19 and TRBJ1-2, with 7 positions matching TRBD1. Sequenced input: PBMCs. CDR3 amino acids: CASSISGTATYGYTF. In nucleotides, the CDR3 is TGTGCCAGTAGTATATCCGGGACAGCAACCTATGGCTACACCTTC. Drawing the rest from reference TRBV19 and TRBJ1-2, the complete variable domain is DGGITQSPKYLFRKEGQNVTLSCEQNLNHDAMYWYRQDPGQGLRLIYYSQIVNDFQKGDIAEGYSVSREKKESFPLTVTSAQKNPTAFYLCASSISGTATYGYTFGSGTRLTVV.